The 13 T cell receptor beta chains below were found in one sample sequenced in a study of regulatory T cells in long-lasting Graves disease. Described time point: newly diagnosed GD, antithyroid drugs for less than 3 months. PBMCs provided the RNA from which the TCR library was made. Arm-PCR of CDR3 regions with iRepertoire HTBI primers generated TCR beta libraries. TCRdb re-derived calls from the multiplex PCR reads in MiXCR, one entry per CDR3 protein. The sample consists of about 210,000 distinct CDR3 sequences, roughly a fifth of them appearing once. This sample also belongs to another study, concerning T cells in Graves' hyperthyroidism and ophthalmopathy.

The specimen was peripheral blood mononuclear cells (PBMCs), collected at new diagnosis, from a patient treated with antithyroid drugs. These receptors were obtained from a woman between 25 and 40 years old with Graves disease.

This clonotype was counted at least ten times. The J gene is TRBJ2-3, the V gene TRBV7-2, with TRBD2 matching over 10 bases. From germline, CDR1 is SGHTA and CDR2 FQGNSA. V trimming: 5 bases; J trimming: 1 base; junction bases outside the gene matches: 6. The CDR3 has 16 residues. CDR3 region: CASSAVAGGRTDTQYF. CDR3 DNA sequence: TGTGCCAGCAGCGCAGTAGCGGGGGGCCGCACAGATACGCAGTATTTT.

V usage is TRBV29-1 and J usage is TRBJ1-1, with TRBD1 matching 11 bases. The CDR3 extends over 14 amino acids. Trimming took 7 bases from V and 6 from J; bases not matched to a gene: 10. From germline, CDR1 is SQVTM and CDR2 ANQGSEA. This chain's CDR3 is CSAGDRGWGAEAFF. The CDR3 region has the DNA TGCAGCGCCGGGGACAGGGGGTGGGGGGCTGAAGCTTTCTTT.

This clonotype was seen ten or more times. The gene calls are TRBV6-5 and TRBJ1-2, with 7 bases lining up with TRBD1. This CDR3 has 15 residues. Germline V gene lookup returns CDR1 MNHEY and CDR2 SVGAGI. The trim removed 4 bases at V and 4 bases at J, leaving 9 bases unmatched. The CDR3 sequence: CASSSDRVGRYGYTF. In DNA, the CDR3 is TGTGCCAGCAGTTCAGACAGGGTCGGGCGCTATGGCTACACCTTC.

This clonotype was recorded only once. The gene calls are TRBV12-3 or TRBV12-4 and TRBJ2-1; TRBD2 matches 12 bases. The length of the CDR3 is 16 residues. V shed 0 bases and J 8 bases; nucleotides not matched to a gene: 5. The CDR3 DNA reads TGTGCCAGCAGTTTAGCTGGACTAGCGGGAATAGATGAGCAGTTCTTC. The encoded protein is CASSLAGLAGIDEQFF.

This clonotype was picked up many times. This chain links TRBV28 with TRBJ2-1; D gene ambiguous. CDR1 and CDR2 (germline): MDHEN, SYDVKM. The CDR3 extends over 15 amino acids. V was shortened by 3 bases and J by 0 bases, with 9 bases between the two germline ends. The CDR3 DNA reads as TGTGCCAGCAGTTTGGGAAGGAGCTCCTACAATGAGCAGTTCTTC. This translates into CASSLGRSSYNEQFF.

This clonotype was observed many times. V gene TRBV2 combines with J gene TRBJ1-1; no reliable D call. The CDR3 contains 16 residues. Trimming removed 2 bases at V and 1 base at J, with 14 bases between. The germline gives CDR1 SNHLY, CDR2 FYNNEI. The CDR3 protein is CASSESRLLGNTEAFF. Here the CDR3 DNA reads TGTGCCAGCAGTGAATCGCGACTCCTGGGGAACACTGAAGCTTTCTTT.

The genes are TRBV10-3 and TRBJ2-3; a possible D gene is TRBD2 (5 bases). The germline CDR1 and CDR2 sequences are ENHRY and SYGVKD. The CDR3 contains 16 residues. V shed 3 bases and J shed 0 bases, with 13 bases lying between them. Here the CDR3 DNA reads TGTGCCATCAGTGACCCCGGGAAGGAAAGCACAGATACGCAGTATTTT. This codes for CAISDPGKESTDTQYF.

This clonotype was counted at least ten times. The chain links TRBV19 to TRBJ1-2, with no clear D. This CDR3 spans 13 amino acids. Deletions cut 4 bases from V and 8 bases from J, with 14 bases between. Germline V lookup: CDR1 LNHDA, CDR2 SQIVND (reference sequence). The CDR3 sequence is CASSTQTGTGYTF. Here the CDR3 DNA reads TGTGCCAGTAGTACTCAGACTGGTACCGGCTACACCTTC.

In its sample, this clonotype was seen many times. The chain links TRBV18 to TRBJ2-7; 9 positions match TRBD2. The CDR3 consists of 13 residues. Germline V gene data show CDR1 as KGHSH and CDR2 as LQKENI. V shed 4 bases, J shed 3 bases, and the junction held 1 base outside the gene matches. The CDR3 is CASSLAGDYEQYF. The CDR3, as DNA: TGTGCCAGCTCACTAGCGGGGGACTACGAGCAGTACTTC.

This clonotype has a handful of counts. This chain joins TRBV6-2 or TRBV6-3 and TRBJ2-1; 10 nucleotides agree with TRBD2. Germline CDR1 is MNHEY and CDR2 is SVGEGT. V gave up 4 bases and J gave up 4 bases; unmatched junction bases: 7. CDR3 length: 16 residues. The CDR3 nucleotides are TGTGCCAGCAGTTGGGACCGAGCGGGAGGGTACAATGAGCAGTTCTTC. Protein product: CASSWDRAGGYNEQFF.

There are many counts of this clonotype. The chain combines TRBV2 with TRBJ2-6, with TRBD1 as a possible D gene (5 bases). The germline V gene encodes CDR1 SNHLY and CDR2 FYNNEI. The V end lost 6 bases, the J end lost 5 bases, and 8 bases lay between the germline ends. There are 13 residues in the CDR3. CDR3 residues: CASSMDRANVLTF. Here the CDR3 DNA reads TGTGCCAGCAGCATGGACAGGGCCAACGTCCTGACTTTC.

At least ten counts were recorded for this clonotype. The chain links TRBV6-1 to TRBJ1-2; 9 bases match TRBD1. V was clipped by 4 bases and J by 8 bases; unmatched bases: 11. This CDR3 has 15 amino acids. From germline, CDR1 is MNHNS and CDR2 SASEGT. CDR3 amino acids: CASSVSTGGSRGYTF. The CDR3 bases are TGTGCCAGCAGTGTTTCGACAGGGGGGAGTCGGGGCTACACCTTC.

This clonotype has a count of ten or more. The V call is TRBV7-9, the J call TRBJ2-1; 8 nucleotides align to TRBD2. Germline CDR1 reads SEHNR; CDR2 reads FQNEAQ (reference sequence). V was clipped by 5 bases and J by 8 bases; unmatched bases: 14. The CDR3 runs to 16 residues. As DNA, the CDR3 is TGTGCCAGCAGCCCTGCTGGGGGACTAGGCAGGTATGAGCAGTTCTTC. As protein: CASSPAGGLGRYEQFF.